This T cell receptor (beta chain) was sequenced in a study of OX40 agonist ivuxolimab in advanced cancers. Study summary: Dose-escalation patients were diagnosed with hepatocellular carcinoma, melanoma, renal cell cancer or head and neck cancer. Study findings and constraints: No antigen was identified for the clonally expanded peripheral T cells.

Blood sampling was done at baseline, cycle 4 day 1, and cycle 7 day 1. As for this clone: Its matching antigen is unknown.

Assay used: immunoSEQ multiplex PCR; TCRdb lists only in-frame clones, some missing. The data show 90,000 or so clones, 80% to 90% seen once. The CDR3 sequence is 13 residues long. Per germline, CDR1 LNHDA and CDR2 SQIVND (reference sequence). Trimming took 1 base from V and 4 from J, leaving 7 bases between them. The source of this sequence is an adult with an advanced solid tumor such as melanoma, head and neck, liver or kidney cancer. Sequencing was performed on CD4+ or CD8+ T cells sorted from blood, taken in a trial of the OX40 agonist ivuxolimab. The rearrangement links TRBV19 to TRBJ1-2; D remains ambiguous. The CDR3 region is CASSIAVTYGYTF. The DNA for the CDR3 is TGTGCCAGTAGTATAGCAGTGACCTATGGCTACACCTTC.